Listed below are T cell receptor beta chains from one sample, sequenced in a study of cytomegalovirus exposure and HLA in healthy donors. Only in-frame clones appear in the TCRdb table, and some are missing; sequencing was by immunoSEQ multiplex PCR. In the table there are around 86,000 clones, about 75% of which are singletons. Sequencing was done on a sample of PBMCs. These receptors all come from a female donor in good health and CMV-seronegative. CDR3s include the opening cysteine and the closing phenylalanine or tryptophan. Fields, in order: J gene, V gene, clone size, D gene, CDR3 protein, CDR3 DNA. A D gene is named only where the DNA matches it firmly. A clone size is listed for some rows: how often the clone was seen (once, few, many), or a class if it is expanded.

J: TRBJ2-3
V: TRBV7-9
size: NA
D: TRBD2
CDR3: CASSPRERGVLSTDTQYF
DNA: TGTGCCAGCAGCCCCCGGGAGCGGGGGGTGCTTAGCACAGATACGCAGTATTTT

J: TRBJ1-1
V: TRBV19
size: NA
D: TRBD1
CDR3: CASSTRQGGRNTEAFF
DNA: TGTGCCAGTAGTACTCGCCAGGGGGGTAGGAACACTGAAGCTTTCTTT

J: TRBJ2-7
V: TRBV5-1
size: NA
D: TRBD2
CDR3: CASSLAPLAGEQYF
DNA: TGCGCCAGCAGCTTGGCACCGCTAGCGGGTGAGCAGTACTTC

J: TRBJ1-3
V: TRBV7-8
size: NA
D: NA
CDR3: CASSLSGRPRALLSGNTIYF
DNA: TGTGCCAGCAGCCTTAGCGGGAGACCCCGAGCGCTCCTCTCTGGAAACACCATATATTTT

J: TRBJ1-1
V: TRBV6-4
size: few
D: NA
CDR3: CASSVDKNTEAFF
DNA: TGTGCCAGCAGTGTGGACAAAAACACTGAAGCTTTCTTT

J: TRBJ1-1
V: TRBV30
size: NA
D: TRBD1
CDR3: CAWSAGGSEAFF
DNA: TGTGCCTGGAGTGCAGGGGGGTCTGAAGCTTTCTTT

J: TRBJ2-5
V: TRBV5-6
size: NA
D: NA
CDR3: CASSLHSSIETQYF
DNA: TGTGCCAGCAGCCTTCACTCGTCGATCGAGACCCAGTACTTC

J: TRBJ2-5
V: TRBV28
size: NA
D: TRBD2
CDR3: CASSPLAGGQETQYF
DNA: TGTGCCAGCAGCCCACTAGCGGGGGGTCAAGAGACCCAGTACTTC

J: TRBJ2-2
V: TRBV5-4
size: NA
D: TRBD2
CDR3: CASSLVGAGGSTGELFF
DNA: TGTGCCAGCAGCTTGGTAGGAGCGGGGGGAAGCACCGGGGAGCTGTTTTTT

J: TRBJ1-1
V: TRBV28
size: NA
D: NA
CDR3: CASSTTTQGNTEAFF
DNA: TGTGCCAGCAGTACAACTACACAGGGGAACACTGAAGCTTTCTTT

J: TRBJ2-1
V: TRBV5-1
size: NA
D: TRBD2
CDR3: CASHGGSSDEQFF
DNA: TGCGCCAGCCACGGGGGGTCGTCGGATGAGCAGTTCTTC

J: TRBJ2-3
V: TRBV29-1
size: NA
D: NA
CDR3: CSHSRGSTDTQYF
DNA: TGCAGCCACTCGCGGGGTAGCACAGATACGCAGTATTTT

J: TRBJ2-7
V: TRBV9
size: NA
D: TRBD2
CDR3: CASSASGRNGEQYF
DNA: TGTGCCAGCAGCGCTAGCGGGAGGAATGGCGAGCAGTACTTC

J: TRBJ1-5
V: TRBV2
size: NA
D: NA
CDR3: CASRGIRGNNQPQHF
DNA: TGTGCCAGCAGGGGGATACGGGGGAACAATCAGCCCCAGCATTTT

J: TRBJ1-5
V: TRBV18
size: NA
D: NA
CDR3: CASSPTETSQPQHF
DNA: TGTGCCAGCTCACCAACAGAGACTAGTCAGCCCCAGCATTTT

J: TRBJ1-1
V: TRBV2
size: once
D: NA
CDR3: CASRGHMNTEAFF
DNA: TGTGCCAGCAGGGGACACATGAACACTGAAGCTTTCTTT

J: TRBJ2-4
V: TRBV29-1
size: few
D: TRBD1
CDR3: CSVPQGSNIQYF
DNA: TGCAGCGTTCCACAGGGGTCAAACATTCAGTACTTC

J: TRBJ1-2
V: TRBV6-5
size: NA
D: NA
CDR3: CASSKTDSIGYTF
DNA: TGTGCCAGCAGTAAAACGGACAGTATCGGCTACACCTTC

J: TRBJ1-1
V: TRBV7-9
size: NA
D: NA
CDR3: CASSQGTEAFF
DNA: TGTGCCAGCAGCCAGGGGACTGAAGCTTTCTTT

J: TRBJ1-3
V: TRBV5-6
size: NA
D: NA
CDR3: CASGAGVGNTIYF
DNA: TGTGCCAGCGGGGCAGGGGTTGGAAACACCATATATTTT

J: TRBJ2-7
V: TRBV27
size: NA
D: TRBD2
CDR3: CASSGLAGPLTYEQYF
DNA: TGTGCCAGCTCGGGACTAGCGGGACCTCTGACCTACGAGCAGTACTTC

J: TRBJ1-1
V: TRBV5-6
size: NA
D: NA
CDR3: CASSYVLGGGMNTEAFF
DNA: TGTGCCAGCAGCTATGTCTTGGGAGGGGGGATGAACACTGAAGCTTTCTTT

J: TRBJ2-2
V: TRBV30
size: NA
D: NA
CDR3: CAWRTGRAGELFF
DNA: TGTGCCTGGCGAACAGGGAGGGCCGGGGAGCTGTTTTTT

J: TRBJ1-2
V: TRBV30
size: NA
D: NA
CDR3: CAWSPGFGYTF
DNA: TGTGCCTGGAGTCCCGGGTTCGGCTACACCTTC

J: TRBJ2-2
V: TRBV5-4
size: NA
D: NA
CDR3: CASRAGGTNTGELFF
DNA: TGTGCCAGCAGGGCAGGGGGGACGAACACCGGGGAGCTGTTTTTT

J: TRBJ1-2
V: TRBV5-6
size: NA
D: TRBD1
CDR3: CASSLETGGNIIHTF
DNA: TGTGCCAGCAGCTTGGAGACAGGGGGCAACATAATACACACCTTC

J: TRBJ1-1
V: TRBV5-4
size: NA
D: NA
CDR3: CASSLGAQAEAFF
DNA: TGTGCCAGCAGCTTGGGGGCGCAGGCTGAAGCTTTCTTT

J: TRBJ2-7
V: TRBV5-6
size: NA
D: NA
CDR3: CASSLAGQGSEQYF
DNA: TGTGCCAGCAGCTTGGCCGGGCAGGGGAGTGAGCAGTACTTC

J: TRBJ2-5
V: TRBV2
size: NA
D: NA
CDR3: CASSDSVARGETQYF
DNA: TGTGCCAGCAGTGATTCCGTAGCTCGGGGGGAGACCCAGTACTTC

J: TRBJ1-2
V: TRBV6-1
size: NA
D: NA
CDR3: CASSESSSRGSSNYGYTF
DNA: TGTGCCAGCAGTGAATCATCTTCAAGGGGATCCTCCAACTATGGCTACACCTTC

J: TRBJ2-7
V: TRBV7-6
size: NA
D: NA
CDR3: CASSSQGVYEQYF
DNA: TGTGCCAGCAGCTCACAGGGAGTCTACGAGCAGTACTTC

J: TRBJ1-1
V: TRBV28
size: few
D: TRBD1
CDR3: CASSSQGGTEAFF
DNA: TGTGCCAGCAGTAGTCAGGGGGGCACTGAAGCTTTCTTT

J: TRBJ2-5
V: TRBV27
size: once
D: TRBD2
CDR3: CASSSQLAAQETQYF
DNA: TGTGCCAGCAGTTCTCAACTAGCGGCCCAAGAGACCCAGTACTTC